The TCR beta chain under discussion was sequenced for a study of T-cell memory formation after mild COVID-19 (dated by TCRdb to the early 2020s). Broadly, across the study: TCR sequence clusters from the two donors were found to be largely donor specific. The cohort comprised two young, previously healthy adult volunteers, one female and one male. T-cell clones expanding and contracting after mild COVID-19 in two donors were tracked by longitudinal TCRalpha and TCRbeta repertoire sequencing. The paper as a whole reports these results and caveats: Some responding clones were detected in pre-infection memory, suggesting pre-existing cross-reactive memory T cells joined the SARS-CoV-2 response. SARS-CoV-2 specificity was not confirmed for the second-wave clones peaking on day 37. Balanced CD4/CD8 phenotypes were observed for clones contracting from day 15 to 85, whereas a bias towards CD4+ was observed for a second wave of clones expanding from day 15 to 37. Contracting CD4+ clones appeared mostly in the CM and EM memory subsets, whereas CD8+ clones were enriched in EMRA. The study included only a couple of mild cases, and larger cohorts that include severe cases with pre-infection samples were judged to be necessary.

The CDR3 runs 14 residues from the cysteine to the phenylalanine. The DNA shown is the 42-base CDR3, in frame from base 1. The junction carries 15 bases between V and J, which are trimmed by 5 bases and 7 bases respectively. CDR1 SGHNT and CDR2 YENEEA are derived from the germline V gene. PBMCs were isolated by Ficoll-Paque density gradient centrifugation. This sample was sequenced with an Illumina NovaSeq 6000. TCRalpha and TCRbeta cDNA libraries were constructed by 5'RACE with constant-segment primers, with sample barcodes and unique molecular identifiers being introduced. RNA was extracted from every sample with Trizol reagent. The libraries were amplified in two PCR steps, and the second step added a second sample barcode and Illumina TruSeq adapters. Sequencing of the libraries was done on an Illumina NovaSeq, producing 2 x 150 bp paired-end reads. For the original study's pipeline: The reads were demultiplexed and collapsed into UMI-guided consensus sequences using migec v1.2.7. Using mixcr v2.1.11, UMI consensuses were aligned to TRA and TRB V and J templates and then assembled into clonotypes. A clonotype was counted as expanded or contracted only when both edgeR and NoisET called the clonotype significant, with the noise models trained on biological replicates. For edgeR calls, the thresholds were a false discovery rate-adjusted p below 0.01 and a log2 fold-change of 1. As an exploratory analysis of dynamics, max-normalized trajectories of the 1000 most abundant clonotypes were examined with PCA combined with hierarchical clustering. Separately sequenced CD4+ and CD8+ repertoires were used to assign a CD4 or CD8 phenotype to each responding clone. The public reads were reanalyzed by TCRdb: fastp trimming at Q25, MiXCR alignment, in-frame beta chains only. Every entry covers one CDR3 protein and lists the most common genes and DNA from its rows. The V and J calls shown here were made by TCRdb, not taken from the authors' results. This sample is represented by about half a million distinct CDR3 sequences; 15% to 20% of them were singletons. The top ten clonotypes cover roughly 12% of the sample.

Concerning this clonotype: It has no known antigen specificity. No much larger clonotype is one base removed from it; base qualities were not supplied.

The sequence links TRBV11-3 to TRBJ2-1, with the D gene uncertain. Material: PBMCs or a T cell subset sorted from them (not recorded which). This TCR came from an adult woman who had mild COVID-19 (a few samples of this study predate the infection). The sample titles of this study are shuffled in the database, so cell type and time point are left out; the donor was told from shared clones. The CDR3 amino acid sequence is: CASSDPKSGNEQFF. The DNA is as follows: TGTGCCAGCAGCGATCCGAAATCCGGGAATGAGCAGTTCTTC. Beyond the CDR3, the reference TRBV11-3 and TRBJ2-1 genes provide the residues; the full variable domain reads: EAGVVQSPRYKIIEKKQPVAFWCNPISGHNTLYWYLQNLGQGPELLIRYENEEAVDDSQLPKDRFSAERLKGVDSTLKIQPAELGDSAVYLCASSDPKSGNEQFFGPGTRLTVL.